These 14 T cell receptor beta chains originate from one sample sequenced in a study of cytomegalovirus exposure and HLA in healthy donors. The PCR contained 60 Vbeta and 13 Jbeta primers. The repertoire was sequenced with immunoSEQ multiplex PCR; TCRdb's copy has only in-frame clones and lacks some. The repertoire includes 85,000 to 110,000 clones, under 85% of them detected once, and under 4.5% sits in the top ten. The sequencing input was PBMCs. The receptors were sampled from a man aged 45-65 years in good health and CMV-seropositive.

This sequence joins TRBV30 and TRBJ2-5; TRBD1 is a possible D gene (5 bases). Germline lookup yields CDR1 GTSNPN and CDR2 SVGIG (reference sequence). V gave up 3 bases and J gave up 11 bases, with 13 bases separating them. The CDR3 sequence is 11 residues long. DNA for the CDR3: TGTGCCTGGAGCCAGGGTTTAGAGCAGTACTTC. As protein: CAWSQGLEQYF.

The chain uses TRBV27 and TRBJ1-1; D unresolved. The CDR3 totals 16 residues. With 2 bases removed from V and 1 base from J, the gap between germline ends came to 14 bases. Germline-derived CDR1 and CDR2 are MNHEY and SMNVEV (reference sequence). The CDR3: CASSLGGNGWNTEAFF. The CDR3 nucleotides are TGTGCCAGCAGTTTAGGAGGGAATGGGTGGAACACTGAAGCTTTCTTT.

The chain combines TRBV11-2 with TRBJ2-2, with D unresolved. Deletions cut 2 bases from V and 6 bases from J, with 10 bases between. The CDR3 is 14 amino acids. The germline CDR1 and CDR2 sequences are SGHAT and FQNNGV. CDR3 region: CASSLRSFAGELFF. In nucleotides, the CDR3 is TGTGCCAGCAGCTTACGGAGTTTTGCCGGGGAGCTGTTTTTT.

V gene TRBV28 combines with J gene TRBJ1-2; D is unresolved. The V and J ends lost 8 bases and 0 bases respectively, with 16 bases between them. Germline CDR1 and CDR2: MDHEN and SYDVKM. This CDR3 comprises 15 residues. The CDR3 coding sequence is TGTGCCAGCTCTACAGAACACTTTTCTAACTATGGCTACACCTTC. This codes for CASSTEHFSNYGYTF.

In DNA form, the CDR3 reads TGTGCCAGCTTAACCCAGGTCACCGGATGGGAGACCCAGTACTTC. It specifies CASLTQVTGWETQYF. V is TRBV6-1 and J is TRBJ2-5, with D uncertain. The CDR3 extends over 15 amino acids. The V end was cut by 8 bases, the J end by 5 bases, with 21 bases between. Germline CDR1 MNHNS, CDR2 SASEGT.

The V and J genes are TRBV28 and TRBJ1-6; 8 bases fit TRBD1. Germline CDR1 MDHEN, CDR2 SYDVKM. The CDR3 runs 16 residues. V lost 6 bases, J lost 5 bases, and 9 bases stayed unmatched. The CDR3 DNA is TGTGCCAGCAGGGCGGGTAACAGGGGGAATAATTCACCCCTCCACTTT. It is translated as CASRAGNRGNNSPLHF. Full variable domain (rest looked up from reference TRBV28 and TRBJ1-6): DVKVTQSSRYLVKRTGEKVFLECVQDMDHENMFWYRQDPGLGLRLIYFSYDVKMKEKGDIPEGYSVSREKKERFSLILESASTNQTSMYLCASRAGNRGNNSPLHFGNGTRLTVT.

This chain links TRBV7-6 with TRBJ2-7, with D tentatively TRBD1 (6 bases). Germline V gene lookup returns CDR1 SGHVS and CDR2 FNYEAQ. V gave up 5 bases and J gave up 0 bases, with 17 bases separating them. The CDR3 extends over 16 amino acids. Here the CDR3 reads CASSPRTAPSSYEQYF. In DNA, the CDR3 is TGTGCCAGCAGCCCCCGGACAGCGCCAAGCTCCTACGAGCAGTACTTC.

This clone turned up a few times. The chain employs TRBV5-4 and TRBJ2-7, with D perhaps matching TRBD1 (6 bases). This CDR3 has 13 residues. The V gene lost 4 bases and the J gene lost 0 bases, with 8 bases spanning the gap. CDR1 and CDR2 (germline): SGHNT, YYREEE (reference sequence). As DNA, the CDR3 is TGTGCCAGCAGCCAACAGGGCTCCTACGAGCAGTACTTC. It specifies CASSQQGSYEQYF. Using reference TRBV5-4 and TRBJ2-7 for the parts outside the CDR3, the full variable domain is ETGVTQSPTHLIKTRGQQVTLRCSSQSGHNTVSWYQQALGQGPQFIFQYYREEENGRGNFPPRFSGLQFPNYSSELNVNALELDDSALYLCASSQQGSYEQYFGPGTRLTVT.

J is TRBJ2-2 and V is TRBV5-5; no clear D. The CDR3 is made up of 15 amino acids. CDR1 and CDR2 from the germline V gene are SGHKS and YYEKEE (reference sequence). Trimming stripped 6 bases from V and 4 bases from J, with 16 bases between. The CDR3 DNA reads as TGTGCCAGCATGCTCGGCGGCGGCGGCACCGGGGAGCTGTTTTTT. Translated: CASMLGGGGTGELFF.

The J gene is TRBJ2-7, the V gene TRBV2; tentatively, D is TRBD2 (6 bases). The V end lost 4 bases, the J end lost 2 bases, and 15 bases lay between the germline ends. CDR3 length equals 15 residues. Germline V gene data show CDR1 as SNHLY and CDR2 as FYNNEI. The CDR3 coding sequence is TGTGCCAGCAGTGCCGGGGCTAGCGAGGCCTACGAGCAGTACTTC. Protein product: CASSAGASEAYEQYF.

DNA of the CDR3: TGTGCCAGCAACCCACCTTACATAGATACGCAGTATTTT. Translating it yields CASNPPYIDTQYF. This chain links TRBV6-6 with TRBJ2-3; D uncertain. The V end lost 7 bases, the J end lost 5 bases, and 13 bases lay between the germline ends. The length of the CDR3 is 13 residues. The germline CDR1 and CDR2 sequences are MNHNY and SVGAGI (reference sequence).

The count of this clone is one. V is TRBV5-1 and J is TRBJ2-7; tentative D call: TRBD1 (6 bases). CDR3 length: 15 amino acids. V shed 4 bases and J shed 4 bases, with 18 bases lying between them. Germline V gene data show CDR1 as SGHRS and CDR2 as YFSETQ. This CDR3 reads CASSRQDRNRYEQYF. The CDR3 coding sequence is TGCGCCAGCAGCCGGCAAGACAGGAACCGTTACGAGCAGTACTTC.

V usage is TRBV7-3 and J usage is TRBJ2-7, with 8 positions matching TRBD1. J was trimmed by 7 bases and V by 1 base; bases with no gene match: 18. The CDR3 runs to 18 residues. Germline values: CDR1 SGHTA, CDR2 FQGTGA. CDR3 coding DNA: TGTGCCAGCAGCTTAAGACCAGGGGGCGACCCCAAAATGAGGGAGCAGTACTTC. Amino acids: CASSLRPGGDPKMREQYF.

The rearrangement uses TRBV4-3 and TRBJ2-1; 11 nucleotides line up with TRBD2. CDR1 and CDR2 (germline): LGHNA, YSLEER. The J segment lost 2 bases and the V segment lost 4 bases, leaving 4 bases of the junction unmatched. This CDR3 spans 16 amino acids. DNA for the CDR3: TGCGCCAGCAGCCGAGAGACTAGCGGGACCTACAATGAGCAGTTCTTC. It codes for CASSRETSGTYNEQFF.